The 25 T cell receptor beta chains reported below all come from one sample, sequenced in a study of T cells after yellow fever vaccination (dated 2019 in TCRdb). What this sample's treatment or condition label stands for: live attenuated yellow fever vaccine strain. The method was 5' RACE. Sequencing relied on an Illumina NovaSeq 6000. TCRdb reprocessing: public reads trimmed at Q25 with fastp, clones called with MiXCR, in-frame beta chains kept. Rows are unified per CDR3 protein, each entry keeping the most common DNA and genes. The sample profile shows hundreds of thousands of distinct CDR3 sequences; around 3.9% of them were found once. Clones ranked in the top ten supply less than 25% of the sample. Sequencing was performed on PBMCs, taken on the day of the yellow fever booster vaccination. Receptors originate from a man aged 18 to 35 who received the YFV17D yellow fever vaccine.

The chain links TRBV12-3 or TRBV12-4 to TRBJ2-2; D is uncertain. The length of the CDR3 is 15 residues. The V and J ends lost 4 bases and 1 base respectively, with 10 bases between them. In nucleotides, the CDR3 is TGTGCCAGCAGTTCGGGTGAGCGGAACACCGGGGAGCTGTTTTTT. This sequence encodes CASSSGERNTGELFF.

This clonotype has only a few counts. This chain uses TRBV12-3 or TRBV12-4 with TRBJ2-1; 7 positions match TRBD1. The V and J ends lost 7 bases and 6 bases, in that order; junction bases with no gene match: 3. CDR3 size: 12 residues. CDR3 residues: CASTSGGNEQFF. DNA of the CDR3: TGTGCCAGCACCTCAGGGGGCAATGAGCAGTTCTTC.

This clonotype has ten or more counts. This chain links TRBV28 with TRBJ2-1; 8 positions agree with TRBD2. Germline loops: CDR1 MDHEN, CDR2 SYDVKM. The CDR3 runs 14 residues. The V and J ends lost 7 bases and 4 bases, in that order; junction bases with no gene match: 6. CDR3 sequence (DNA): TGTGCCAGCACCTCCGGGGGGGGGTACAATGAGCAGTTCTTC. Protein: CASTSGGGYNEQFF. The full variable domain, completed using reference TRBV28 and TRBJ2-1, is DVKVTQSSRYLVKRTGEKVFLECVQDMDHENMFWYRQDPGLGLRLIYFSYDVKMKEKGDIPEGYSVSREKKERFSLILESASTNQTSMYLCASTSGGGYNEQFFGPGTRLTVL.

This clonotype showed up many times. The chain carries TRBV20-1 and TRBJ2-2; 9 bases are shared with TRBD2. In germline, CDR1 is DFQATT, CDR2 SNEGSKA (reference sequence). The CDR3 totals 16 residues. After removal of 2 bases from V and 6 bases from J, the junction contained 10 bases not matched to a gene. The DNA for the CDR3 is TGCAGTGCTAGATACGGCGGGGGGGCCATTGCCGGGGAGCTGTTTTTT. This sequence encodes CSARYGGGAIAGELFF.

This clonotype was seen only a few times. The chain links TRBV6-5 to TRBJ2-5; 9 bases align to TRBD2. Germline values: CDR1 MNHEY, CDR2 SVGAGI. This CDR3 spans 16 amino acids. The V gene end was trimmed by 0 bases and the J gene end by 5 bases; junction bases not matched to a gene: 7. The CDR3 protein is CASSYSKAGGRETQYF. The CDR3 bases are TGTGCCAGCAGTTACTCGAAAGCGGGGGGTAGGGAGACCCAGTACTTC.

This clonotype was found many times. Written as DNA, the CDR3 is TGTGCCAGCAGTTGGGCAGGGGACTATGGCTACACCTTC. Encoded protein: CASSWAGDYGYTF. The J gene is TRBJ1-2, the V gene TRBV28, with TRBD1 as a possible D gene (6 bases). Trimming left V 4 bases short and J 3 bases short, with 9 bases between. The CDR3 is 13 residues long. The germline gives CDR1 MDHEN, CDR2 SYDVKM.

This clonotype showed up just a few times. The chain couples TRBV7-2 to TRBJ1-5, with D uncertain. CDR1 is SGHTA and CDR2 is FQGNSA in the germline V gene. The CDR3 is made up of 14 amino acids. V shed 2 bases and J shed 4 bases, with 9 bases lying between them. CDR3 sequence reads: CASSLLGGNQPQHF. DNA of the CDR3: TGTGCCAGCAGCTTACTCGGAGGAAATCAGCCCCAGCATTTT.

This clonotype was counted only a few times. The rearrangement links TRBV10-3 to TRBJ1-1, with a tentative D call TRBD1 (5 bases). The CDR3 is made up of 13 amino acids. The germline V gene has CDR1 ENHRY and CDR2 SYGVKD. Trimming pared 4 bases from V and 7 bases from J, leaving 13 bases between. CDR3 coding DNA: TGTGCCATCAGTGTCGGAGGGGCTAATGAAGCTTTCTTT. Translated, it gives CAISVGGANEAFF.

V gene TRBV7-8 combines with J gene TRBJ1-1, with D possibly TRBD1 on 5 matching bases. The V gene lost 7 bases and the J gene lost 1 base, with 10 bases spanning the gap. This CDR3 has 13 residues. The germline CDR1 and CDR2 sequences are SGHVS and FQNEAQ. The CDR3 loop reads CASMDKWNTEAFF. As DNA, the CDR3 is TGTGCCAGCATGGACAAATGGAACACTGAAGCTTTCTTT.

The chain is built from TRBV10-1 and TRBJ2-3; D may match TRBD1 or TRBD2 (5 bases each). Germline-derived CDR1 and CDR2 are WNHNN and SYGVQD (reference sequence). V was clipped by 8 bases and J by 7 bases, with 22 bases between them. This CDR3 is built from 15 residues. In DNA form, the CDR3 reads TGCGCCAGCGGACGAGGGGACCTGTTGCCTTATACGCAGTATTTT. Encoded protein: CASGRGDLLPYTQYF.

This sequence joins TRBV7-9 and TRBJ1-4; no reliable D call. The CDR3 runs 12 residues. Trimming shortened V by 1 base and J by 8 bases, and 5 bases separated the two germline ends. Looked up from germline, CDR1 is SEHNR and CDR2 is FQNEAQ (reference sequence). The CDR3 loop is CASSLGSEKLFF. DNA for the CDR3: TGTGCCAGCAGCTTAGGATCCGAAAAACTGTTTTTT.

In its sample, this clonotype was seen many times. CDR3 amino acids: CASSLANSPLHF. CDR3 DNA sequence: TGTGCCAGCAGCTTAGCAAATTCACCCCTCCACTTT. This chain joins TRBV7-9 and TRBJ1-6, with D hard to call. CDR3 length: 12 residues. The V end lost 0 bases, the J end lost 7 bases, and 1 base lay between the germline ends. Germline CDR1 reads SEHNR; CDR2 reads FQNEAQ (reference sequence).

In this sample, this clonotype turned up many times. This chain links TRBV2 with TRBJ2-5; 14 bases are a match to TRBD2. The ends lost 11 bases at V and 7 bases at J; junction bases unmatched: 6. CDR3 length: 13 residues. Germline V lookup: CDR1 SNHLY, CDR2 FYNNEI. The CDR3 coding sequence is TGTGCCGGTGGACTAGCGGGGGGAGGGACCCAGTACTTC. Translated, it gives CAGGLAGGGTQYF. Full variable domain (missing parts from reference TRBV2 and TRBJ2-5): EPEVTQTPSHQVTQMGQEVILRCVPISNHLYFYWYRQILGQKVEFLVSFYNNEISEKSEIFDDQFSVERPDGSNFTLKIRSTKLEDSAMYFCAGGLAGGGTQYFGPGTRLLVL.

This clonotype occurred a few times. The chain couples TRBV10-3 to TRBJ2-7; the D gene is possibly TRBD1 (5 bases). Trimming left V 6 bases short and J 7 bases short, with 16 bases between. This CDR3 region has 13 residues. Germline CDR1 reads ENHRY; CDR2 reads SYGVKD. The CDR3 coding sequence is TGTGCCATCAGCCCCCTCAGGGATGGGGAGCAGTACGTC. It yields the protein CAISPLRDGEQYV.

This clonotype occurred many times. CDR3 coding DNA: TGTGCCAGCAGCCGCCTTGGGCAGTTGGGGTTACAAGAGACCCAGTACTTC. Its protein product is CASSRLGQLGLQETQYF. The genes are TRBV3-1 and TRBJ2-5; D not resolved. Trimming cost V 4 bases and J 2 bases, with 20 bases left between them. Per the germline V gene, CDR1 is LGHDT and CDR2 is YNNKEL (reference sequence). The CDR3 totals 17 residues.

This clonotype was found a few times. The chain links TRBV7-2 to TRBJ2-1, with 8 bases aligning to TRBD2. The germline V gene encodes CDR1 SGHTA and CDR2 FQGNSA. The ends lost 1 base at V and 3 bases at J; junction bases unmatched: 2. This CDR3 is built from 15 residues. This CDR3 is CASSLGRGVYNEQFF. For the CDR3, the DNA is TGTGCCAGCAGCTTAGGGCGGGGGGTCTACAATGAGCAGTTCTTC.

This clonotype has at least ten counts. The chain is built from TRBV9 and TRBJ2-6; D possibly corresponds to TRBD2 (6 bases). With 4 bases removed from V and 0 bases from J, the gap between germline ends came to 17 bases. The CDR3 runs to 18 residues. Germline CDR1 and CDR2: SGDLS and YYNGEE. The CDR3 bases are TGTGCCAGCAGCTTTTCGGGACGGAGGGTCTCTGGGGCCAACGTCCTGACTTTC. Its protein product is CASSFSGRRVSGANVLTF.

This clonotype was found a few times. CDR3: CASSSRGAQETQYF. Written as DNA, the CDR3 is TGCGCCAGCAGCTCCCGGGGGGCCCAAGAGACCCAGTACTTC. The chain is built from TRBV5-1 and TRBJ2-5, with TRBD2 as a possible D gene (7 bases). Germline values: CDR1 SGHRS, CDR2 YFSETQ. V dropped 3 bases and J dropped 1 base, with 10 bases sitting between them. The CDR3 has 14 residues.

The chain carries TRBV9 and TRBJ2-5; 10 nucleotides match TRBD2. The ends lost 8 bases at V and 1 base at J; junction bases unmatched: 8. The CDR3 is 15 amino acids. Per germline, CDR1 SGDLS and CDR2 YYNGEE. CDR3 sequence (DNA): TGTGCCAGTTCGGATAGCGGGGGGCTCCAAGAGACCCAGTACTTC. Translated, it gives CASSDSGGLQETQYF.

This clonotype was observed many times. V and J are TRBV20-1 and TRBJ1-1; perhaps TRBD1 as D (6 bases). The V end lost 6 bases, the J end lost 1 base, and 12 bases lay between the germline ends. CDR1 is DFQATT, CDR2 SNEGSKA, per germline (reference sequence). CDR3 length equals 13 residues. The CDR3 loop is CSAAGGPNTEAFF. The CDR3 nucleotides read TGCAGTGCGGCGGGGGGCCCGAACACTGAAGCTTTCTTT.

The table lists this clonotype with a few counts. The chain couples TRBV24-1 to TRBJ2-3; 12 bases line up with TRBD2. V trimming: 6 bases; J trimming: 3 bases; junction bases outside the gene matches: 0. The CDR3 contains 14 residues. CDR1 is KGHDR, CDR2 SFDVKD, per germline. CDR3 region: CATSTSGGTDTQYF. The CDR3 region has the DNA TGTGCCACCAGTACTAGCGGGGGGACAGATACGCAGTATTTT.

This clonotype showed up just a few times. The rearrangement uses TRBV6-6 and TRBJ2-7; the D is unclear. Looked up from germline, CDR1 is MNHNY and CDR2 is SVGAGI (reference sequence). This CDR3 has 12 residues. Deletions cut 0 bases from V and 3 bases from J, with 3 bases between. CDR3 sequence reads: CASSYSDYEQYV. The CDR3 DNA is TGTGCCAGCAGTTACTCGGACTACGAGCAGTACGTC.

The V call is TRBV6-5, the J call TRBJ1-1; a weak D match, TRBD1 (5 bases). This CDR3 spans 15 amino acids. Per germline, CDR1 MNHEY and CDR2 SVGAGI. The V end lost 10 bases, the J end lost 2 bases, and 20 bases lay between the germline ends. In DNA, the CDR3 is TGTGCCACCCGATATCCGGGACTTAAAAACACTGAAGCTTTCTTT. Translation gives CATRYPGLKNTEAFF.

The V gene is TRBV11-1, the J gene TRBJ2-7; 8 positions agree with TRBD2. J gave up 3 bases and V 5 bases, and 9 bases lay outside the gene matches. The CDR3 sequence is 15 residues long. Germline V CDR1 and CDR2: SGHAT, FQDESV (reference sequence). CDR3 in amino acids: CASSQAMGLGYEQYF. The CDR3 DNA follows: TGTGCCAGCAGCCAAGCCATGGGACTAGGCTACGAGCAGTACTTC.

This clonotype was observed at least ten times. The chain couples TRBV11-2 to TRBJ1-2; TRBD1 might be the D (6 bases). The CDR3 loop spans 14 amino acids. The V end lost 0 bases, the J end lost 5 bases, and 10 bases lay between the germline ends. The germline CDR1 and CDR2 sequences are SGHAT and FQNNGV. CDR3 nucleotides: TGTGCCAGCAGCTTAGACAGGGGCATATATGGCTACACCTTC. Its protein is CASSLDRGIYGYTF.